This T cell receptor (beta chain) was profiled in a study of blood T cell repertoires in COVID-19. Germline-derived CDR1 and CDR2 are LNHNV and YYDKDF (reference sequence). V was cut by 0 bases and J by 0 bases, with 12 bases left in between. The CDR3 spans 16 residues. Repertoires were generated with immunoSEQ multiplex PCR, while TCRdb's copy carries only in-frame clones and drops some. The sample includes roughly 250,000 clones, approximately 91% of them seen just once. The V gene is TRBV15, the J gene TRBJ2-7, with D possibly matching TRBD1 (7 bases). This receptor was identified in a woman aged 40 to 50 who had recovered from COVID-19. The sequencing input was peripheral blood. CDR3 region: CATSRDRGTASYEQYF. In DNA, the CDR3 is TGTGCCACCAGCAGAGATCGCGGGACAGCCTCCTACGAGCAGTACTTC.